Described below is a single T cell receptor beta chain sequence and its context. Its antigen is undetermined. The sample is drawn from a study of cytomegalovirus exposure and HLA in healthy donors. V was cut by 4 bases and J by 2 bases, with 4 bases left in between. The CDR3 length is 11 residues. CDR1 and CDR2 from the germline V gene are SGHRS and YFSETQ. The repertoire was sequenced with immunoSEQ multiplex PCR; TCRdb's copy has only in-frame clones and lacks some. In the table there are 150,000 to 200,000 clones, approximately 88% of which are singletons. Broader study findings: Reportedly, cytomegalovirus status was diagnosed with high sensitivity and specificity. The study listed under 200 cytomegalovirus-associated TCR beta chains. The authors confirmed in vitro that three CMV-associated chains were specific for CMV antigens. Most TCRs appeared rarely, but some public TCRs recurred in many donors.

The chain employs TRBV5-1 and TRBJ2-7, with unresolved D. Material: PBMCs. This sequence was found in a man aged 18 to 29 in good health and CMV-seropositive. The CDR3 DNA reads TGCGCCAGCAGCCGCGCCTACGAGCAGTACTTC. Amino acid sequence: CASSRAYEQYF.